This T cell receptor (beta chain) was documented in a study of T cell changes during pregnancy in multiple sclerosis. The CDR3 is made up of 15 amino acids. Repertoires were generated with immunoSEQ multiplex PCR, while TCRdb's copy carries only in-frame clones and drops some. The data contain about 52,000 clones, around 92% of them seen just once; the ten biggest clones take up about 0.75%. The specimen comprised CD4+ T cells from peripheral blood mononuclear cells, sampled in the third trimester of pregnancy. This sequence was found in a female donor with multiple sclerosis, enrolled in a pregnancy study. The V and J genes are TRBV21-1 and TRBJ1-3. TRBV21-1 is reported as a pseudogene. The CDR3 loop reads CASSKGGVGRDTIYF. The CDR3 DNA follows: TGTGCCAGCAGCAAAGGAGGCGTAGGGAGAGACACCATATATTTT.